The 27 T cell receptor beta chains below all came from one sample that was sequenced in a study of beta chain features in type 1 diabetes. All of the isolated RNA was reverse transcribed, so expressed TCRB transcripts were sequenced. Using immunoSEQ multiplex PCR, the repertoire was profiled, and TCRdb retains in-frame clones only, with some absent. The sample has 300,000 to 350,000 clones, approximately 8% seen once. The specimen was central memory CD4+ T cells from blood. The receptors were gathered from a woman between 18 and 29 years old in good health.

The chain uses TRBV11-2 and TRBJ2-1; possibly TRBD2 for D (6 bases). CDR3 size: 15 residues. Germline assignment: CDR1 SGHAT and CDR2 FQNNGV. The V end was cut by 7 bases, the J end by 4 bases, with 17 bases between. The CDR3 sequence: CASNLGGGRYNEQFF. Here the CDR3 DNA reads TGTGCCAGCAACCTTGGGGGAGGAAGGTACAATGAGCAGTTCTTC.

This clone has just a few counts. The chain combines TRBV5-4 with TRBJ2-2; D gene uncertain. The CDR3 is 14 amino acids. Germline V CDR1 and CDR2: SGHNT, YYREEE (reference sequence). Trimming pared 5 bases from V and 3 bases from J, leaving 11 bases between. Here the CDR3 reads CASSPGPDTGELFF. In nucleotides, the CDR3 is TGTGCCAGCAGTCCCGGACCGGACACCGGGGAGCTGTTTTTT. Full variable domain (outside the CDR3, taken from reference TRBV5-4 and TRBJ2-2): ETGVTQSPTHLIKTRGQQVTLRCSSQSGHNTVSWYQQALGQGPQFIFQYYREEENGRGNFPPRFSGLQFPNYSSELNVNALELDDSALYLCASSPGPDTGELFFGEGSRLTVL.

Of note for this clone: A much larger clonotype is one base distant, so this may be a read error. DNA of the CDR3: TGTGCCAGCAGCTTAGGGGTCACAGATACGCAGTATTTT. Protein product: CASSLGVTDTQYF. The gene calls are TRBV11-3 and TRBJ2-3; D not resolved. This CDR3 has 13 amino acids. V lost 1 base to trimming and J lost 2 bases, with 4 bases between them. CDR1 is SGHNT and CDR2 is YENEEA in the germline V gene.

This clone has a handful of counts. V gene TRBV7-2 combines with J gene TRBJ2-7, with D hard to call. V lost 2 bases, J lost 0 bases, and 8 bases lay in between. The CDR3 contains 14 residues. The V gene's germline CDR1 is SGHTA and CDR2 FQGNSA. The CDR3 loop reads CASSLSESSYEQYF. The CDR3 bases are TGTGCCAGCAGCTTATCTGAGAGCTCCTACGAGCAGTACTTC.

A few counts support this clone. This chain links TRBV11-2 with TRBJ2-7; TRBD2 matches at 7 bases. The germline gives CDR1 SGHAT, CDR2 FQNNGV. V was pared by 7 bases and J by 1 base, with 7 bases of the junction left unmatched. This CDR3 is built from 14 residues. CDR3 sequence reads: CASTPGGSSYEQYF. Written as DNA, the CDR3 is TGTGCCAGCACCCCCGGGGGGAGTTCCTACGAGCAGTACTTC.

This clone was seen a few times. V usage is TRBV11-1 and J usage is TRBJ2-3; 7 bases are shared with TRBD2. Trimming cost V 2 bases and J 2 bases; bases outside gene matches: 7. CDR1 SGHAT and CDR2 FQDESV come from the germline V gene (reference sequence). The CDR3 spans 16 residues. The CDR3 loop reads CASSLIAGRNTDTQYF. DNA of the CDR3: TGTGCCAGCAGCTTAATCGCCGGGAGGAACACAGATACGCAGTATTTT.

This chain connects TRBV5-1 to TRBJ2-3, with D unclear. This CDR3 has 14 residues. Per germline, CDR1 SGHRS and CDR2 YFSETQ. The V end lost 2 bases, the J end lost 3 bases, and 10 bases lay between the germline ends. CDR3 in DNA: TGCGCCAGCAGCTTTCAGGTGGGGACAGATACGCAGTATTTT. The encoded protein is CASSFQVGTDTQYF.

The V call is TRBV25-1, the J call TRBJ2-1; 7 positions match TRBD2. Per the germline V gene, CDR1 is MGHDK and CDR2 is SYGVNS. V dropped 6 bases and J dropped 6; count of bases not matched to a gene: 5. The CDR3 spans 13 residues. The CDR3 protein is CASSGSGGNEQFF. CDR3 coding DNA: TGTGCCAGCAGCGGCTCGGGGGGCAATGAGCAGTTCTTC.

The chain recombines TRBV15 with TRBJ2-3; tentative D call: TRBD1 (5 bases). Germline assignment: CDR1 LNHNV and CDR2 YYDKDF (reference sequence). V gave up 0 bases and J gave up 1 base, with 14 bases separating them. The CDR3 has 17 residues. CDR3 sequence (DNA): TGTGCCACCAGCAGAGAGGTTTCACCCAGGGGCACAGATACGCAGTATTTT. Translation: CATSREVSPRGTDTQYF.

Ten or more counts support this clone. V gene TRBV6-1 combines with J gene TRBJ2-1; 10 nucleotides align to TRBD1. The CDR3 is 13 amino acids. V dropped 6 bases and J dropped 9; count of bases not matched to a gene: 5. CDR1 is MNHNS, CDR2 SASEGT, per germline. CDR3 nucleotides: TGTGCCAGCAGAAGGACAGGGGGGTCTGAGCAGTTCTTC. It is translated as CASRRTGGSEQFF.

The chain couples TRBV29-1 to TRBJ2-3; possible D gene TRBD2, 5 bases. The length of the CDR3 is 13 residues. CDR1 is SQVTM, CDR2 ANQGSEA, per germline. The V end was cut by 7 bases, the J end by 0 bases, with 11 bases between. CDR3 region: CSGRDWSTDTQYF. In DNA, the CDR3 is TGCAGCGGTCGGGATTGGAGCACAGATACGCAGTATTTT.

The V call is TRBV6-4, the J call TRBJ2-1; 10 positions match TRBD1. Germline V lookup: CDR1 MRHNA, CDR2 SNTAGT. V lost 3 bases to trimming and J lost 8 bases; unmatched junction nucleotides: 7. The CDR3 contains 15 residues. The CDR3 DNA follows: TGTGCCAGCAGTGATTCCGGGACAGGGGAGGATGAGCAGTTCTTC. It specifies CASSDSGTGEDEQFF.

The CDR3: CASSYSDGEQFF. The CDR3 bases are TGTGCCAGCAGTTATTCGGACGGGGAGCAGTTCTTC. V usage is TRBV27 and J usage is TRBJ2-1; D gene unclear. Germline V gene lookup returns CDR1 MNHEY and CDR2 SMNVEV (reference sequence). The ends were cut back, 4 bases at V and 10 bases at J, with 11 bases in the middle. The CDR3 has 12 amino acids.

This clone was counted a few times. The CDR3 DNA follows: TGTGCCAGCAGCGTAGGGAGGGAGGCCTACTACGAGCAGTACTTC. Protein product: CASSVGREAYYEQYF. This chain joins TRBV9 and TRBJ2-7, with D possibly matching TRBD2 (6 bases). Germline loops: CDR1 SGDLS, CDR2 YYNGEE. The CDR3 is made up of 15 amino acids. Trimming took 0 bases from V and 3 from J, leaving 13 bases between them.

This clone came up a few times. This chain connects TRBV28 to TRBJ2-5; D gene ambiguous. The germline V and J ends were trimmed by 4 bases and 10 bases, with 19 bases remaining between them. The length of the CDR3 is 14 residues. Germline V gives CDR1 MDHEN, CDR2 SYDVKM. In DNA form, the CDR3 reads TGTGCCAGCAGTTCCATTTCCACTCCGGCACTCCAGTACTTC. Amino acids: CASSSISTPALQYF.

This rearrangement joins TRBV28 to TRBJ2-1; 8 bases agree with TRBD2. CDR3 length: 16 residues. J lost 3 bases, V lost 1 base, and 5 bases had no gene match. Germline V gives CDR1 MDHEN, CDR2 SYDVKM. The CDR3 DNA is TGTGCCAGCAGTTTATCCAGCGGGAGCGTCTACAATGAGCAGTTCTTC. Protein sequence: CASSLSSGSVYNEQFF.

This clone was picked up many times. This chain uses TRBV2 with TRBJ1-2; 7 positions agree with TRBD1. The CDR3 runs 14 residues. V lost 6 bases to trimming and J lost 7 bases; unmatched junction nucleotides: 11. Per germline, CDR1 SNHLY and CDR2 FYNNEI. The CDR3 DNA reads TGTGCCAGCAGCGAACAGAACAGGGGAGGTGGCTACACCTTC. This sequence encodes CASSEQNRGGGYTF.

V is TRBV6-5 and J is TRBJ2-2, with D possibly TRBD2 on 7 matching bases. Germline values: CDR1 MNHEY, CDR2 SVGAGI. There are 15 residues in the CDR3. Between the trimmed V and J ends, which lost 7 bases and 6 bases, there was a span of 18 bases. The CDR3 sequence is CASIFNREGSGELFF. The CDR3 nucleotides read TGTGCCAGCATTTTCAACAGGGAGGGCTCCGGGGAGCTGTTTTTT.

As regards this clone: One end of the junction does not line up with germline, which may come from a read error. V usage is TRBV11-1 and J usage is TRBJ2-7; possibly TRBD1 for D (6 bases). This CDR3 comprises 14 residues. The V gene's germline CDR1 is SGHAT and CDR2 FQDESV (reference sequence). The CDR3 nucleotides are TGTGCCAGCAGACCCGTCAGGGGCGGTACCGAGCTGTACTTC. Protein product: CASRPVRGGTELYF.

The chain couples TRBV5-1 to TRBJ2-6; D may be TRBD2 (6 bases). The CDR3 runs to 17 residues. V lost 1 base, J lost 0 bases, and 11 bases lay in between. CDR1 SGHRS and CDR2 YFSETQ come from the germline V gene. The CDR3 here is CASSLSSGSSGANVLTF. The DNA for the CDR3 is TGCGCCAGCAGCTTGAGTAGCGGTAGCTCTGGGGCCAACGTCCTGACTTTC.

This clone was counted between two and nine times. The chain has TRBV21-1 and TRBJ1-2; TRBD1, the table's D call, was not compared with the DNA. TRBV21-1 is a listed pseudogene. CDR3 length equals 20 residues. CDR3 DNA: TGTGCCAGCAGCAAAGAGTCTTTACTCCCCCCGGCACAGCCACTCTATGGCTACACCTTC. Protein product: CASSKESLLPPAQPLYGYTF.

This clone has a handful of counts. The gene calls are TRBV7-2 and TRBJ2-7; maybe TRBD2 (6 bases). The CDR3 runs 16 residues. V was cut by 3 bases and J by 1 base, with 16 bases left in between. The germline V gene encodes CDR1 SGHTA and CDR2 FQGNSA. Written as DNA, the CDR3 is TGTGCCAGCAGCTTGCAAACCGGGACTGCGTCCTACGAGCAGTACTTC. The encoded protein is CASSLQTGTASYEQYF.

This clone was counted a single time. This chain joins TRBV7-9 and TRBJ1-2, with D hard to call. This CDR3 spans 12 amino acids. The germline V and J ends were trimmed by 8 bases and 1 base, with 8 bases remaining between them. Germline CDR1 is SEHNR and CDR2 is FQNEAQ (reference sequence). This chain's CDR3 is CASAQNNYGYTF. CDR3 coding DNA: TGTGCCAGCGCTCAGAATAACTATGGCTACACCTTC.

The genes are TRBV18 and TRBJ1-2; no reliable D call. Germline-derived CDR1 and CDR2 are KGHSH and LQKENI. The V gene lost 0 bases and the J gene lost 11 bases, with 19 bases spanning the gap. The CDR3 sequence is 15 residues long. CDR3 protein: CASSPPASAVRGYTF. Written as DNA, the CDR3 is TGTGCCAGCTCACCACCGGCGTCCGCCGTCCGAGGTTACACCTTC.

The CDR3 sequence: CASSSPFSGDYNEQFF. The CDR3 DNA follows: TGTGCCAGCAGCTCGCCATTCTCGGGGGACTACAATGAGCAGTTCTTC. This sequence joins TRBV11-1 and TRBJ2-1, with a tentative D call TRBD2 (6 bases). Trimming stripped 4 bases from V and 3 bases from J, with 16 bases between. The CDR3 consists of 16 residues. The germline gives CDR1 SGHAT, CDR2 FQDESV (reference sequence).

V gene TRBV7-9 combines with J gene TRBJ2-5, with 9 bases lining up with TRBD2. With 5 bases clipped from V and 0 bases from J, the junction kept 4 bases outside the gene matches. Germline loops: CDR1 SEHNR, CDR2 FQNEAQ (reference sequence). The CDR3 length is 15 residues. Here the CDR3 reads CASSASGTNQETQYF. The CDR3 nucleotides are TGTGCCAGCAGCGCTAGCGGGACTAACCAAGAGACCCAGTACTTC.

This clone has a handful of counts. V is TRBV6-5 and J is TRBJ1-1; D perhaps matches TRBD1 (5 bases). Trimming shortened V by 5 bases and J by 4 bases, and 11 bases separated the two germline ends. CDR3 length: 13 amino acids. Germline loops: CDR1 MNHEY, CDR2 SVGAGI. Here the CDR3 reads CASSILTGTEAFF. The CDR3 bases are TGTGCCAGCAGTATCTTAACAGGCACTGAAGCTTTCTTT.